This is a list of T cell receptor beta chains from one sample in a study of T-cell reconstitution after alpha-beta-depleted transplantation in children. TCRdb itself ran the PCR reads through MiXCR, one entry per CDR3 protein. The sample yields about 300,000 distinct CDR3 sequences, around 7.3% seen once. Material: peripheral blood, obtained 360 days after TCRalphabeta/CD19-depleted stem cell transplant. The receptors here all came from a female patient aged 2-9 years who had a stem cell transplant for Fanconi anemia, so the T cells may come from the graft donor. CDR3s include the opening cysteine and the closing phenylalanine or tryptophan. The D gene is left open where the match is weak. Not all rows give a size; the values are once, few, many and, for expanded clones, a class.

J gene: TRBJ2-1
clone size: many
V gene: TRBV29-1
D gene: TRBD2
CDR3 protein: CSVATWASGSNEQFF
CDR3 DNA: TGCAGCGTTGCCACCTGGGCTAGCGGGAGTAATGAGCAGTTCTTC

J gene: TRBJ1-6
clone size: few
V gene: TRBV15
D gene: .
CDR3 protein: CATSPTRGDNSPLHF
CDR3 DNA: TGTGCCACCAGCCCCACCCGGGGGGATAATTCACCCCTCCACTTT

J gene: TRBJ1-1
clone size: few
V gene: TRBV27
D gene: .
CDR3 protein: CASSFSGREAFF
CDR3 DNA: TGTGCCAGCAGTTTTTCCGGCAGGGAAGCTTTCTTT

J gene: TRBJ1-2
clone size: .
V gene: TRBV20-1
D gene: TRBD1
CDR3 protein: CSANRQGGYTF
CDR3 DNA: TGCAGTGCTAACCGACAGGGGGGCTACACCTTC

J gene: TRBJ1-5
clone size: many
V gene: TRBV20-1
D gene: .
CDR3 protein: CSAPSQTGSYQPQHF
CDR3 DNA: TGCAGTGCTCCTTCACAGACCGGTAGCTATCAGCCCCAGCATTTT

J gene: TRBJ1-1
clone size: many
V gene: TRBV29-1
D gene: .
CDR3 protein: CSVGSNGAFF
CDR3 DNA: TGCAGCGTTGGCTCGAACGGAGCTTTCTTT

J gene: TRBJ1-3
clone size: many
V gene: TRBV20-1
D gene: .
CDR3 protein: CSARDTGTSGNTIYF
CDR3 DNA: TGCAGTGCTAGAGATACAGGGACCTCTGGAAACACCATATATTTT

J gene: TRBJ2-7
clone size: .
V gene: TRBV4-1
D gene: .
CDR3 protein: CASSQGVAEAMDF
CDR3 DNA: TGCGCCAGCAGCCAAGGGGTCGCGGAGGCGATGGACTTC

J gene: TRBJ2-1
clone size: many
V gene: TRBV12-3/TRBV12-4
D gene: .
CDR3 protein: CASSFQLSSYNEQFF
CDR3 DNA: TGTGCCAGCAGTTTTCAACTGAGCTCCTACAATGAGCAGTTCTTC

J gene: TRBJ2-2
clone size: .
V gene: TRBV18
D gene: .
CDR3 protein: CASSPSRIAGELFF
CDR3 DNA: TGTGCCAGCTCACCGTCCCGCATTGCCGGGGAGCTGTTTTTT

J gene: TRBJ1-5
clone size: few
V gene: TRBV5-6
D gene: .
CDR3 protein: CASSLMWQGSQPQHF
CDR3 DNA: TGTGCCAGCAGCTTGATGTGGCAGGGGTCTCAGCCCCAGCATTTT

J gene: TRBJ1-1
clone size: many
V gene: TRBV7-9
D gene: TRBD1
CDR3 protein: CASSLGGQGFAEAFF
CDR3 DNA: TGTGCCAGCAGCTTAGGAGGACAGGGATTCGCTGAAGCTTTCTTT

J gene: TRBJ2-1
clone size: few
V gene: TRBV5-1
D gene: TRBD2
CDR3 protein: CASSSRTSGRSYLYTLNEQFF
CDR3 DNA: TGCGCCAGCAGCTCAAGGACTAGCGGGAGGTCCTATTTATACACGTTGAATGAGCAGTTCTTC

J gene: TRBJ2-1
clone size: few
V gene: TRBV4-2
D gene: .
CDR3 protein: CASSQVQGALNEQFF
CDR3 DNA: TGTGCCAGCAGCCAAGTCCAAGGGGCTTTGAATGAGCAGTTCTTC

J gene: TRBJ1-2
clone size: few
V gene: TRBV13
D gene: TRBD1
CDR3 protein: CASSGGTDFYGYTF
CDR3 DNA: TGTGCCAGCAGCGGGGGGACAGACTTCTATGGCTACACCTTC

J gene: TRBJ2-2
clone size: few
V gene: TRBV7-3
D gene: .
CDR3 protein: CASSPAPSPGELFF
CDR3 DNA: TGTGCCAGCAGCCCAGCTCCCAGCCCCGGGGAGCTGTTTTTT

J gene: TRBJ2-5
clone size: many
V gene: TRBV11-2
D gene: .
CDR3 protein: CASSLAPETQYF
CDR3 DNA: TGTGCCAGCAGCTTAGCGCCAGAGACCCAGTACTTC

J gene: TRBJ1-1
clone size: many
V gene: TRBV18
D gene: .
CDR3 protein: CASSPIPPGLPSNTEAFF
CDR3 DNA: TGTGCCAGCTCACCTATTCCGCCGGGACTCCCTTCGAACACTGAAGCTTTCTTT

J gene: TRBJ2-7
clone size: many
V gene: TRBV4-1
D gene: .
CDR3 protein: CASSQDRVAGSYEQYF
CDR3 DNA: TGCGCCAGCAGCCAAGATCGGGTAGCAGGCTCCTACGAGCAGTACTTC

J gene: TRBJ1-1
clone size: many
V gene: TRBV5-1
D gene: .
CDR3 protein: CASSLNIDTEAFF
CDR3 DNA: TGCGCCAGCAGCCTTAACATAGACACTGAAGCTTTCTTT

J gene: TRBJ2-2
clone size: .
V gene: TRBV27
D gene: TRBD2
CDR3 protein: CASSAPGGLTGELFF
CDR3 DNA: TGTGCCAGCAGTGCCCCGGGGGGGCTCACCGGGGAGCTGTTTTTT

J gene: TRBJ2-4
clone size: many
V gene: TRBV7-2
D gene: TRBD1
CDR3 protein: CASSPRQGAKNIQYF
CDR3 DNA: TGTGCCAGCAGCCCACGACAGGGGGCTAAAAACATTCAGTACTTC

J gene: TRBJ2-5
clone size: few
V gene: TRBV7-6
D gene: TRBD1
CDR3 protein: CASSSRRQGSHQETQYF
CDR3 DNA: TGTGCCAGCAGCTCTCGCCGACAGGGGTCCCACCAAGAGACCCAGTACTTC

J gene: TRBJ1-1
clone size: many
V gene: TRBV6-5
D gene: TRBD1
CDR3 protein: CASSPGQGGNTRAFF
CDR3 DNA: TGTGCCAGCTCTCCGGGACAGGGGGGTAATACGAGGGCTTTCTTT

J gene: TRBJ1-1
clone size: few
V gene: TRBV6-5
D gene: .
CDR3 protein: CASSYAPRGTEAFF
CDR3 DNA: TGTGCCAGCAGTTACGCGCCCAGGGGCACTGAAGCTTTCTTT

J gene: TRBJ2-5
clone size: many
V gene: TRBV20-1
D gene: .
CDR3 protein: CSARVMETQYF
CDR3 DNA: TGCAGTGCTAGAGTAATGGAGACCCAGTACTTC

J gene: TRBJ2-7
clone size: few
V gene: TRBV6-5
D gene: .
CDR3 protein: CASSYSSFQGSSYEQYF
CDR3 DNA: TGTGCCAGCAGTTACTCATCATTCCAGGGGAGCTCCTACGAGCAGTACTTC

J gene: TRBJ1-4
clone size: few
V gene: TRBV5-1
D gene: TRBD1
CDR3 protein: CASSVTGDEKLFF
CDR3 DNA: TGCGCCAGCAGCGTAACAGGGGATGAAAAACTGTTTTTT

J gene: TRBJ2-2
clone size: few
V gene: TRBV5-1
D gene: TRBD2
CDR3 protein: CASSPLAGGYMNTGELFF
CDR3 DNA: TGCGCCAGCAGCCCCCTAGCGGGGGGGTATATGAACACCGGGGAGCTGTTTTTT

J gene: TRBJ2-7
clone size: .
V gene: TRBV13
D gene: .
CDR3 protein: CASSPSGRLPFHEQYF
CDR3 DNA: TGTGCCAGCAGCCCCAGTGGGAGGTTGCCCTTCCACGAGCAGTACTTC

J gene: TRBJ2-5
clone size: few
V gene: TRBV7-2
D gene: TRBD2
CDR3 protein: CASSLIAGEQETQYF
CDR3 DNA: TGTGCCAGCAGCTTAATAGCGGGGGAACAAGAGACCCAGTACTTC

J gene: TRBJ2-3
clone size: few
V gene: TRBV13
D gene: TRBD1
CDR3 protein: CASSLGRGRTDTQYF
CDR3 DNA: TGTGCCAGCAGCTTAGGCAGGGGGCGCACAGATACGCAGTATTTT

J gene: TRBJ2-4
clone size: many
V gene: TRBV7-2
D gene: TRBD2
CDR3 protein: CASSFPTSGGAKNIQYF
CDR3 DNA: TGTGCCAGCAGCTTCCCGACTAGCGGGGGAGCCAAAAACATTCAGTACTTC

J gene: TRBJ2-1
clone size: .
V gene: TRBV20-1
D gene: .
CDR3 protein: CSGTGDSYNEQFF
CDR3 DNA: TGCAGTGGGACCGGGGACTCCTACAATGAGCAGTTCTTC

J gene: TRBJ2-7
clone size: many
V gene: TRBV7-2
D gene: .
CDR3 protein: CASSLVEALGYEQYF
CDR3 DNA: TGTGCCAGCAGCTTAGTTGAGGCCCTAGGCTACGAGCAGTACTTC

J gene: TRBJ2-7
clone size: once
V gene: TRBV18
D gene: .
CDR3 protein: CASSLYDFLGEQYF
CDR3 DNA: TGTGCCAGCTCACTTTATGACTTCCTAGGGGAGCAGTACTTC

J gene: TRBJ2-7
clone size: many
V gene: TRBV29-1
D gene: .
CDR3 protein: CSVFLVDPPRTAEQYF
CDR3 DNA: TGCAGCGTTTTTCTAGTCGACCCTCCTCGAACTGCCGAGCAGTACTTC

J gene: TRBJ2-7
clone size: many
V gene: TRBV20-1
D gene: TRBD2
CDR3 protein: CSASSAGGVISYEQYF
CDR3 DNA: TGCAGTGCTAGTTCAGCGGGGGGCGTAATCTCCTACGAGCAGTACTTC

J gene: TRBJ2-1
clone size: many
V gene: TRBV29-1
D gene: .
CDR3 protein: CSALDYNEQFF
CDR3 DNA: TGCAGCGCCCTGGATTACAATGAGCAGTTCTTC

J gene: TRBJ2-3
clone size: many
V gene: TRBV24-1
D gene: .
CDR3 protein: CATSDPGTTDTQYF
CDR3 DNA: TGTGCCACCAGTGATCCGGGGACCACAGATACGCAGTATTTT

J gene: TRBJ1-6
clone size: many
V gene: TRBV6-5
D gene: .
CDR3 protein: CASSFRGANSPLHF
CDR3 DNA: TGTGCCAGCAGTTTCCGGGGGGCTAATTCACCCCTCCACTTT